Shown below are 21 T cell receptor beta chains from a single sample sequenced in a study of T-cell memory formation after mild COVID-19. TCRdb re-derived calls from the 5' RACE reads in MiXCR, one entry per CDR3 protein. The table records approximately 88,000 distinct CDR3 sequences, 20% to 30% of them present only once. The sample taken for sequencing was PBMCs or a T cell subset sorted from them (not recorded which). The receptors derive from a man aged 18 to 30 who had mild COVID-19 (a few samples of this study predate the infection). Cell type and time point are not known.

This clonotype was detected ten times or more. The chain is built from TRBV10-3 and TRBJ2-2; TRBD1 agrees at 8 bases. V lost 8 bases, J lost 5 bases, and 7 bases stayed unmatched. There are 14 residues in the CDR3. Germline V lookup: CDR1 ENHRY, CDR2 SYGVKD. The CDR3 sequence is CAIQDRDVTGELFF. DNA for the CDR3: TGTGCCATCCAGGACAGGGATGTGACCGGGGAGCTGTTTTTT.

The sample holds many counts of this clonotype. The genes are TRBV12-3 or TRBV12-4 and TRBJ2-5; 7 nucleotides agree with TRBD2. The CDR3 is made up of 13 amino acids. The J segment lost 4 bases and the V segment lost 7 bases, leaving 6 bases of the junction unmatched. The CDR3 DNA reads TGTGCCAGCACCCCGGGCGGGGGAGAGACCCAGTACTTC. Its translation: CASTPGGGETQYF.

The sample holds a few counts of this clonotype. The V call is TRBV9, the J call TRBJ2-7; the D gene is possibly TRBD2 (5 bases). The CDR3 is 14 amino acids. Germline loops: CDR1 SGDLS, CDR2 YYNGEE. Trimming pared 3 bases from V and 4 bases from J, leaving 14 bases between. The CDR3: CASSADSVSYEQYF. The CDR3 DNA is TGTGCCAGCAGCGCCGATAGCGTTTCATACGAGCAGTACTTC.

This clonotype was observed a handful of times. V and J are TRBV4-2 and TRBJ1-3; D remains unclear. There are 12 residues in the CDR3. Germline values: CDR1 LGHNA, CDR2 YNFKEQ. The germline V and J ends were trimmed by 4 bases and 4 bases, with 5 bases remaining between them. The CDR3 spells CASSPSGNTIYF. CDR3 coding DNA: TGTGCCAGCAGCCCATCCGGAAACACCATATATTTT.

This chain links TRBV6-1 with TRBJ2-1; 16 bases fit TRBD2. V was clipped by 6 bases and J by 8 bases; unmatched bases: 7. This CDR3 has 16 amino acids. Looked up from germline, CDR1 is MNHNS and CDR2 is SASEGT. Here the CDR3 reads CASRPGTSGGGYEQFF. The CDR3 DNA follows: TGTGCCAGCAGGCCCGGGACTAGCGGGGGGGGCTATGAGCAGTTCTTC.

CDR3 sequence reads: CASSPGTSVYEQYF. In DNA, the CDR3 is TGCGCCAGCAGCCCCGGGACTAGCGTCTACGAGCAGTACTTC. The rearrangement joins TRBV4-1 to TRBJ2-7, with 10 bases lining up with TRBD2. This CDR3 contains 14 residues. The germline CDR1 and CDR2 sequences are MGHRA and YSYEKL. J was trimmed by 3 bases and V by 4 bases; bases with no gene match: 3.

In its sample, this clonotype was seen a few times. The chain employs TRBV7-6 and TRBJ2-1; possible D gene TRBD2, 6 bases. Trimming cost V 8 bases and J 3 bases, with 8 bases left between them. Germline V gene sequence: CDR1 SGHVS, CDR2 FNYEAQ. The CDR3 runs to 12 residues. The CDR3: CASGGSYNEQFF. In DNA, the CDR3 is TGTGCCAGCGGAGGGAGCTACAATGAGCAGTTCTTC.

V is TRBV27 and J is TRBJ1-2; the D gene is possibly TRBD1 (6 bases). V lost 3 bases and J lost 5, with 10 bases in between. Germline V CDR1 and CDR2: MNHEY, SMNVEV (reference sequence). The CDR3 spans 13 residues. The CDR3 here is CASSFRGAYGYTF. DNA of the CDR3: TGTGCCAGCAGTTTTAGGGGGGCGTATGGCTACACCTTC.

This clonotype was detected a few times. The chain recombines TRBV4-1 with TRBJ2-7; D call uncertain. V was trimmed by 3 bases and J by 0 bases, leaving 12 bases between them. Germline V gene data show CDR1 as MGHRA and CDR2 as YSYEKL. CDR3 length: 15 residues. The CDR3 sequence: CASSQSDHTSYEQYV. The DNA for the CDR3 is TGCGCCAGCAGCCAGTCCGATCACACCTCCTACGAGCAGTACGTC.

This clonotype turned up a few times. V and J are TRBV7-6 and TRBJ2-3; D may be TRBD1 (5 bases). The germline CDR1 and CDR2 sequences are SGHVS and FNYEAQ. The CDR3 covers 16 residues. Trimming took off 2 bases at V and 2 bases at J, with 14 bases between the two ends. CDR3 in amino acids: CASSLTGPYFTDTQYF. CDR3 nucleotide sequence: TGTGCCAGCAGCTTAACAGGACCTTATTTCACAGATACGCAGTATTTT. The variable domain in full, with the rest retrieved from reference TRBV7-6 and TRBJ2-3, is GAGVSQSPRYKVTKRGQDVALRCDPISGHVSLYWYRQALGQGPEFLTYFNYEAQQDKSGLPNDRFSAERPEGSISTLTIQRTEQRDSAMYRCASSLTGPYFTDTQYFGPGTRLTVL.

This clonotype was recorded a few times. In nucleotides, the CDR3 is TGTGCCAGCAGTGGGGGCGGCGGGGGATCGGAGACCCAGTACTTC. This gives the protein CASSGGGGGSETQYF. The chain combines TRBV12-3 or TRBV12-4 with TRBJ2-5; perhaps TRBD2 as D (7 bases). The CDR3 length is 15 residues. The V end lost 5 bases, the J end lost 5 bases, and 18 bases lay between the germline ends.

As DNA, the CDR3 is TGTGCCAGCCGGGGGGCCGGGACGGCTAATTCACCCCTCCACTTT. Translated, it gives CASRGAGTANSPLHF. The chain links TRBV28 to TRBJ1-6; tentatively, D is TRBD1 (6 bases). The CDR3 contains 15 residues. Germline V gene data show CDR1 as MDHEN and CDR2 as SYDVKM. V was clipped by 8 bases and J by 6 bases, with 17 bases between them. Variable domain in full (rest from reference TRBV28 and TRBJ1-6): DVKVTQSSRYLVKRTGEKVFLECVQDMDHENMFWYRQDPGLGLRLIYFSYDVKMKEKGDIPEGYSVSREKKERFSLILESASTNQTSMYLCASRGAGTANSPLHFGNGTRLTVT.

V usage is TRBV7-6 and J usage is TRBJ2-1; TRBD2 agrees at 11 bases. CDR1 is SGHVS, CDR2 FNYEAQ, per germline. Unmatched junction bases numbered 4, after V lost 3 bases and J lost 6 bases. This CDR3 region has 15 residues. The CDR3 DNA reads TGTGCCAGCAGCTTCGCTAGCGGGGGGCCCAATGAGCAGTTCTTC. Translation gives CASSFASGGPNEQFF.

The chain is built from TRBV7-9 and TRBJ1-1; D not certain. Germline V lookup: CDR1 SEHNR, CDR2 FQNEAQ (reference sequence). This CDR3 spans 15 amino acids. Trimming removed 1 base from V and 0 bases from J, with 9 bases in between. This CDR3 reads CASSLGSGVNTEAFF. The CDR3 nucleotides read TGTGCCAGCAGCTTAGGTTCCGGGGTGAACACTGAAGCTTTCTTT.

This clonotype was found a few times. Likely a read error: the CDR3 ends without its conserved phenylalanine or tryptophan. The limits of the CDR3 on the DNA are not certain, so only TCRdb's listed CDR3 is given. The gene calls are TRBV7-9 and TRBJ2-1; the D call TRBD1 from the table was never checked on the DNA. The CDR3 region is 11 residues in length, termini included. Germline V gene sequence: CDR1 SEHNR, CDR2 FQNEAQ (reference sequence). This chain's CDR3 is CASSPLGQGAL.

The CDR3 loop is CASSLLPGLAKNIQYF. In DNA form, the CDR3 reads TGTGCCAGCTCCCTCTTACCGGGACTAGCCAAAAACATTCAGTACTTC. The genes are TRBV27 and TRBJ2-4; the D gene is possibly TRBD2 (6 bases). Germline CDR1 is MNHEY and CDR2 is SMNVEV (reference sequence). The CDR3 totals 16 residues. The ends were cut back, 8 bases at V and 0 bases at J, with 17 bases in the middle.

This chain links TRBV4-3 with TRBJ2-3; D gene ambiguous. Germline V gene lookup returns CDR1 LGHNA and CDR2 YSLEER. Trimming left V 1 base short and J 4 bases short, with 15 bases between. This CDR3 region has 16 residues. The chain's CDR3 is CASSQGVPLFADTQYF. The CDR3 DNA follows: TGCGCCAGCAGCCAAGGGGTACCCCTATTCGCAGATACGCAGTATTTT.

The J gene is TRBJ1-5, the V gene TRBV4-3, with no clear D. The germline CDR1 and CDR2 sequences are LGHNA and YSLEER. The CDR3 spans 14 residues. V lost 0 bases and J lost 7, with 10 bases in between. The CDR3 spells CASSQDTYGQPQHF. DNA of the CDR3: TGCGCCAGCAGCCAAGACACCTATGGGCAGCCCCAGCATTTT.

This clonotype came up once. DNA of the CDR3: TGTGCCAGCAGCCAGGCCACCGGGGCCGGGGATCTCTACAATGAGCAGTTCTTC. Its protein is CASSQATGAGDLYNEQFF. The chain couples TRBV12-3 or TRBV12-4 to TRBJ2-1; D assignment may be TRBD1 or TRBD2 (5 bases each). The CDR3 is 18 residues long. Trimming pared 6 bases from V and 3 bases from J, leaving 24 bases between.

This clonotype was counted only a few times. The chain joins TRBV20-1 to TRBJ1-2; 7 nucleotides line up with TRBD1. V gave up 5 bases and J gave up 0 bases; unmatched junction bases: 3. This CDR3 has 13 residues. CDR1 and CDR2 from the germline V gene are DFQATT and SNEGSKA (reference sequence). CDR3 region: CSAPDRANYGYTF. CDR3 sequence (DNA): TGCAGTGCTCCCGACAGGGCTAACTATGGCTACACCTTC.

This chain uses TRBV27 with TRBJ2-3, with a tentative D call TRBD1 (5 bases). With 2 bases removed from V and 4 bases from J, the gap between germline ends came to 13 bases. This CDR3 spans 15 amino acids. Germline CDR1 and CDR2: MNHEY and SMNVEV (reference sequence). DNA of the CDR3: TGTGCCAGCAGTTTAACACAGGTTATCCCAGATACGCAGTATTTT. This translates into CASSLTQVIPDTQYF.